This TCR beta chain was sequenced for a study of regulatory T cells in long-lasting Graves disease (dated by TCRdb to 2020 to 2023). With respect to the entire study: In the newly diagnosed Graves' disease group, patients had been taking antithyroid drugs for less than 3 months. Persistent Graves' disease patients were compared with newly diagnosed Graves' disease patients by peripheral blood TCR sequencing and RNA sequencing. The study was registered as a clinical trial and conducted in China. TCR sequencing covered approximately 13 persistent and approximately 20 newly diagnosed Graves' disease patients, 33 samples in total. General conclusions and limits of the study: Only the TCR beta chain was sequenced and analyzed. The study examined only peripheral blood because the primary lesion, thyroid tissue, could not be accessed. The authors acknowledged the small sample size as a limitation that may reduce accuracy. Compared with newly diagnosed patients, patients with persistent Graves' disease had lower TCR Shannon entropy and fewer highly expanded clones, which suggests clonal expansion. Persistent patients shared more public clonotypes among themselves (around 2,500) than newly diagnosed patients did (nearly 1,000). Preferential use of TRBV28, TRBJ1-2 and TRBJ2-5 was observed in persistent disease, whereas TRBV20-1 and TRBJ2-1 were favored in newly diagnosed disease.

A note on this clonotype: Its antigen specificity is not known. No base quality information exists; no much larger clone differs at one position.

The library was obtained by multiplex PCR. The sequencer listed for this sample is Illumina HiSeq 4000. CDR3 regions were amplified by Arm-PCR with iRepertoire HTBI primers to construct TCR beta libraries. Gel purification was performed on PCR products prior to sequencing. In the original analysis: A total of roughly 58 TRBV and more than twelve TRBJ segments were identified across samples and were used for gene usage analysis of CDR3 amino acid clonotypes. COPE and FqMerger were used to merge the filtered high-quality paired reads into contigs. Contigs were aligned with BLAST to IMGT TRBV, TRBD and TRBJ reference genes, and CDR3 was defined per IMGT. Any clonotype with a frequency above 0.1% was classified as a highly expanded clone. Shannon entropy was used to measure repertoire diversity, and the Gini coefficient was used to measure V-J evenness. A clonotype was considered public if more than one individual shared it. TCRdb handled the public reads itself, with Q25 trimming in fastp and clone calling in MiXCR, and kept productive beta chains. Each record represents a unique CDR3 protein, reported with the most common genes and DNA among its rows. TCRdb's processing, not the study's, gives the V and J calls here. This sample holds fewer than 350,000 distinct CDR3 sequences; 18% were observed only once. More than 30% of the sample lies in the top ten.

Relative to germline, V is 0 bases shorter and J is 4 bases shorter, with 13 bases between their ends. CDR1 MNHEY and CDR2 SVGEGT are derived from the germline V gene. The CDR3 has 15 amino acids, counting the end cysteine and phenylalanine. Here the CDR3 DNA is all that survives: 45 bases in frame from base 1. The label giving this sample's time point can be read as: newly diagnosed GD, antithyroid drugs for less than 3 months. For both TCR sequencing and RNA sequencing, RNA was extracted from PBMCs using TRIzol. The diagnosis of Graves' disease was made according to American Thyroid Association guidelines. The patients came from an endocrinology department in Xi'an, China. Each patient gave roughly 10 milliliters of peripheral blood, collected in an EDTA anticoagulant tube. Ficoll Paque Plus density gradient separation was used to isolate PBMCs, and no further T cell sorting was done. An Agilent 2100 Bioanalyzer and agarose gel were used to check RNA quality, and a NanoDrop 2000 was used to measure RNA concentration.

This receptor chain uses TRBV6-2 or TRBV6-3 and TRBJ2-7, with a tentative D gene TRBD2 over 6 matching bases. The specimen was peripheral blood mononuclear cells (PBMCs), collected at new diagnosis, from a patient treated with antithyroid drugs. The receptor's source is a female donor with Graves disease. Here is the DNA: TGTGCCAGCAGTTACTCGAAGCAGGAGGGGTACGAGCAGTACTTC. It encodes CASSYSKQEGYEQYF.